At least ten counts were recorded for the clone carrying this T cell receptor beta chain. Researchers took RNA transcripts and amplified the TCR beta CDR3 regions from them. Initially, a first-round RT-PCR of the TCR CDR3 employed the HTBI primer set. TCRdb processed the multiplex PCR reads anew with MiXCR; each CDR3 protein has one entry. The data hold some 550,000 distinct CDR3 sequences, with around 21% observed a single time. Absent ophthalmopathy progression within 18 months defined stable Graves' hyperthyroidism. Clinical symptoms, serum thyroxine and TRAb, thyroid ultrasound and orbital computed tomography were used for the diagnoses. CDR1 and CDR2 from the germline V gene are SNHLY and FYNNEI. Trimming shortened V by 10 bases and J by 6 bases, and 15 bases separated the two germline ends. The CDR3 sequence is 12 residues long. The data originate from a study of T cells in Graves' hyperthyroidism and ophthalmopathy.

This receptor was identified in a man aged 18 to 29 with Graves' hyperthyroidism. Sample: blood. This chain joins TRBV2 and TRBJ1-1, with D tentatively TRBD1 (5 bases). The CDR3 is CATLREGAEAFF. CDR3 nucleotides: TGTGCCACTTTGAGGGAAGGGGCTGAAGCTTTCTTT.